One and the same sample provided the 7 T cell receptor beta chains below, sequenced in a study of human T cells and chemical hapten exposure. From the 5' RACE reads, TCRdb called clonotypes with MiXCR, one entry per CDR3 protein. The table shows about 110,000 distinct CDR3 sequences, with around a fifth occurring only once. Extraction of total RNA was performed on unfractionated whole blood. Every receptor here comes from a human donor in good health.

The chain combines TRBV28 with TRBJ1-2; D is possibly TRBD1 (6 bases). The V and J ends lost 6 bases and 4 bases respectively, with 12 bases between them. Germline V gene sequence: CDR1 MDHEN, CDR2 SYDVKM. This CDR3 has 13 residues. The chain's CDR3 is CASRPGEIYGYTF. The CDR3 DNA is TGTGCCAGCAGACCAGGGGAGATCTATGGCTACACCTTC.

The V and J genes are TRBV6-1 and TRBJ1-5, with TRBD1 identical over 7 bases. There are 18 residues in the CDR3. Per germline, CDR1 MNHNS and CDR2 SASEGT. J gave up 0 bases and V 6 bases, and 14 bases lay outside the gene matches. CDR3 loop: CASSTAPGQLDSNQPQHF. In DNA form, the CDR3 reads TGTGCCAGCAGCACCGCTCCGGGACAGCTTGATAGCAATCAGCCCCAGCATTTT.

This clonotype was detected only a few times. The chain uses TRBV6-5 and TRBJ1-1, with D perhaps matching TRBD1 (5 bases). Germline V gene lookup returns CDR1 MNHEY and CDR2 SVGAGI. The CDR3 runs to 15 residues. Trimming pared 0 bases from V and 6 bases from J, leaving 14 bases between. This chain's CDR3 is CASSYSPGTAAEAFF. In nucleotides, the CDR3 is TGTGCCAGCAGTTACTCCCCCGGGACGGCTGCTGAAGCTTTCTTT.

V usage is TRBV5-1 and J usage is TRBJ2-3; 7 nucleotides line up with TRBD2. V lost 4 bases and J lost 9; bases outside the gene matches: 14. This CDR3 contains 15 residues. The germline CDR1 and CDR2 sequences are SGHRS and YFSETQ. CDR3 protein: CASSPRLGGRETQYF. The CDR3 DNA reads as TGCGCCAGCAGCCCTCGACTGGGCGGGAGAGAAACGCAGTATTTT.

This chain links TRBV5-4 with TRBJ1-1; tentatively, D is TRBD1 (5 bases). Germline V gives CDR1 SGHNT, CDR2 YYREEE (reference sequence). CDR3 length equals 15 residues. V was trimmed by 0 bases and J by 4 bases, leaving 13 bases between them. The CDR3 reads CASSLARDSFTEAFF. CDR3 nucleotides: TGTGCCAGCAGCTTGGCCAGAGACAGTTTCACTGAAGCTTTCTTT.

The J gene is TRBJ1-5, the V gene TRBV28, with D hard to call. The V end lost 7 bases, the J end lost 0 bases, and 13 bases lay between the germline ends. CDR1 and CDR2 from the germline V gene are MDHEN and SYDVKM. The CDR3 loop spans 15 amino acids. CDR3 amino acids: CASTLGQFSNQPQHF. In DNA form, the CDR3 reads TGTGCCAGCACCTTAGGGCAGTTTAGCAATCAGCCCCAGCATTTT.

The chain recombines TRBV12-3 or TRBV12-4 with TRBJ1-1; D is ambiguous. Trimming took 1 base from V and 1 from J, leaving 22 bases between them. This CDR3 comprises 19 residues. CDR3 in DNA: TGTGCCAGCAGTTTAGATTTGGGTTTCCGCTGGCGGCGGAACACTGAAGCTTTCTTT. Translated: CASSLDLGFRWRRNTEAFF.